This passage covers 16 T cell receptor beta chains from one sample sequenced in a study of blood T cell repertoires in COVID-19. Produced via immunoSEQ multiplex PCR; TCRdb's table is partial and in-frame only. The sample includes fewer than 300,000 clones, around 80% seen only once; the top ten take 4.5% to 7%. The sequenced material came from peripheral blood. These receptors came from a man older than 75 with acute or convalescent COVID-19.

The V gene is TRBV20-1, the J gene TRBJ1-5; 7 bases match TRBD1. Per the germline V gene, CDR1 is DFQATT and CDR2 is SNEGSKA (reference sequence). With V trimmed by 3 bases and J by 2 bases, 4 bases remained unmatched. This CDR3 is built from 14 residues. The CDR3 nucleotides read TGCAGTGCTAGTCCCGGGACAGGCAATCAGCCCCAGCATTTT. Amino acids: CSASPGTGNQPQHF.

The rearrangement links TRBV30 to TRBJ2-1, with 7 bases matching TRBD2. The CDR3 covers 15 residues. Germline CDR1 is GTSNPN and CDR2 is SVGIG (reference sequence). V gave up 0 bases and J gave up 3 bases; unmatched junction bases: 5. The CDR3 DNA follows: TGTGCCTGGAGTGTCTACGCTAGCGGCTACAATGAGCAGTTCTTC. This gives the protein CAWSVYASGYNEQFF.

The CDR3 region is CASSYYGRVTDTQYF. In nucleotides, the CDR3 is TGTGCCAGCAGTTACTACGGCAGGGTTACAGATACGCAGTATTTT. This chain uses TRBV6-2 or TRBV6-3 with TRBJ2-3; TRBD1 is a possible D gene (5 bases). The germline gives CDR1 MNHEY, CDR2 SVGEGT. The CDR3 is made up of 15 amino acids. V was clipped by 1 base and J by 3 bases, with 11 bases between them.

The V and J genes are TRBV29-1 and TRBJ2-1, with D perhaps matching TRBD2 (6 bases). This CDR3 has 14 amino acids. Germline CDR1 is SQVTM and CDR2 is ANQGSEA. Trimming took off 0 bases at V and 8 bases at J, with 14 bases between the two ends. CDR3 region: CSVEEGRTTDEQFF. CDR3 DNA: TGCAGCGTTGAAGAGGGGAGGACTACGGATGAGCAGTTCTTC.

The rearrangement uses TRBV11-2 and TRBJ2-1, with D perhaps matching TRBD2 (6 bases). Germline CDR1 SGHAT, CDR2 FQNNGV. This CDR3 comprises 14 residues. Trimming stripped 1 base from V and 7 bases from J, with 11 bases between. CDR3 nucleotides: TGTGCCAGCAGCTTAGTAGTGCGGGGAAATGAGCAGTTCTTC. Its translation is CASSLVVRGNEQFF.

V and J are TRBV9 and TRBJ2-5, with 7 bases lining up with TRBD1. The ends lost 3 bases at V and 2 bases at J; junction bases unmatched: 1. Germline V gene data show CDR1 as SGDLS and CDR2 as YYNGEE. CDR3 length: 13 residues. The CDR3 DNA reads as TGTGCCAGCAGCGCGGGACAGCAAGAGACCCAGTACTTC. Encoded protein: CASSAGQQETQYF.

The V and J genes are TRBV7-8 and TRBJ1-1; tentatively, D is TRBD1 (5 bases). The CDR3 covers 15 residues. V shed 5 bases and J shed 3 bases, with 16 bases lying between them. Looked up from germline, CDR1 is SGHVS and CDR2 is FQNEAQ. The CDR3 loop is CASSAFGGRDTEAFF. The CDR3 nucleotides read TGTGCCAGCAGCGCATTTGGGGGGAGGGACACTGAAGCTTTCTTT.

This clone occurred a few times. The chain uses TRBV29-1 and TRBJ1-2; 7 bases agree with TRBD1. This CDR3 has 14 residues. J was trimmed by 2 bases and V by 6 bases; bases with no gene match: 9. CDR1 is SQVTM and CDR2 is ANQGSEA in the germline V gene. CDR3 residues: CSVNLGQTNYGYTF. The CDR3 region has the DNA TGCAGCGTCAACTTGGGACAGACAAACTATGGCTACACCTTC. The variable domain in full, completed from reference TRBV29-1 and TRBJ1-2, reads SAVISQKPSRDICQRGTSLTIQCQVDSQVTMMFWYRQQPGQSLTLIATANQGSEATYESGFVIDKFPISRPNLTFSTLTVSNMSPEDSSIYLCSVNLGQTNYGYTFGSGTRLTVV.

This chain joins TRBV11-1 and TRBJ2-2; D is possibly TRBD1 (6 bases). This CDR3 contains 14 residues. Deletions cut 4 bases from V and 1 base from J, with 7 bases between. Germline-derived CDR1 and CDR2 are SGHAT and FQDESV (reference sequence). Here the CDR3 DNA reads TGTGCCAGCAGCTGGGACATGAACACCGGGGAGCTGTTTTTT. It codes for CASSWDMNTGELFF.

This chain links TRBV4-2 with TRBJ2-1; a weak D match, TRBD2 (7 bases). CDR1 and CDR2 (germline): LGHNA, YNFKEQ. The length of the CDR3 is 16 residues. V was pared by 3 bases and J by 4 bases, with 16 bases between. The CDR3 loop reads CASSHTGGAGYNEQFF. For the CDR3, the DNA is TGTGCCAGCAGCCACACGGGGGGCGCGGGTTACAATGAGCAGTTCTTC.

The chain employs TRBV18 and TRBJ2-3; D is ambiguous. Trimming left V 4 bases short and J 2 bases short, with 10 bases between. Germline V lookup: CDR1 KGHSH, CDR2 LQKENI. The CDR3 is 14 amino acids. The CDR3 nucleotides read TGTGCCAGCTCACGCGTCAGGCCCACAGATACGCAGTATTTT. It yields the protein CASSRVRPTDTQYF.

The rearrangement links TRBV5-4 to TRBJ2-5; 10 nucleotides match TRBD2. The CDR3 length is 16 residues. V lost 0 bases to trimming and J lost 2 bases; unmatched junction nucleotides: 4. The germline V gene has CDR1 SGHNT and CDR2 YYREEE (reference sequence). DNA of the CDR3: TGTGCCAGCAGCTTGGGGAGCGGGGGGGTACAAGAGACCCAGTACTTC. Amino acids: CASSLGSGGVQETQYF.

CDR3 residues: CASSQAEGGVGEQFF. The CDR3 nucleotides are TGCGCCAGCAGCCAAGCAGAGGGGGGGGTTGGTGAGCAGTTCTTC. The V gene is TRBV4-1, the J gene TRBJ2-1; tentatively, D is TRBD2 (7 bases). Germline loops: CDR1 MGHRA, CDR2 YSYEKL. Between the trimmed V and J ends, which lost 1 base and 9 bases, there was a span of 16 bases. This CDR3 is 15 amino acids long.

The V and J genes are TRBV15 and TRBJ2-1; TRBD2 aligns across 15 bases. CDR3 length equals 18 residues. Per germline, CDR1 LNHNV and CDR2 YYDKDF (reference sequence). V was pared by 5 bases and J by 2 bases, with 7 bases of the junction left unmatched. CDR3 sequence: CATSRRTSGRAPYNEQFF. The CDR3 DNA reads as TGTGCCACCAGCCGAAGGACTAGCGGGAGGGCCCCCTACAATGAGCAGTTCTTC.

V gene TRBV11-2 combines with J gene TRBJ2-1; 12 bases agree with TRBD2. The CDR3 is 17 residues long. Unmatched junction bases numbered 6, after V lost 0 bases and J lost 6 bases. Germline CDR1 reads SGHAT; CDR2 reads FQNNGV. The CDR3 DNA reads TGTGCCAGCAGCTTAGAACTAGCGGGAGGAGGTACCAATGAGCAGTTCTTC. Translating gives CASSLELAGGGTNEQFF.

This chain joins TRBV28 and TRBJ2-1, with D perhaps TRBD2 (6 bases). The CDR3 is made up of 13 amino acids. Germline assignment: CDR1 MDHEN and CDR2 SYDVKM. The V gene lost 6 bases and the J gene lost 7 bases, with 13 bases spanning the gap. The CDR3 spells CASRLSGGNEQFF. The CDR3 region has the DNA TGTGCCAGCAGACTCTCAGGAGGGAATGAGCAGTTCTTC.